These T cell receptor beta chains were read from a single sample in a study of cytomegalovirus exposure and HLA in healthy donors. Generated by immunoSEQ multiplex PCR, the TCRdb table keeps only in-frame clones and is missing some. The data show 150,000 to 200,000 clones, about 90% seen once. Sequencing was performed on PBMCs. These receptors were taken from a girl younger than two in good health and CMV-seronegative. The conserved cysteine and the conserved F or W are not part of the CDR3 here.

j_call	v_call	cdr3_aa
TRBJ1-4	TRBV6-5	ASSYSGTGSEKLF
TRBJ2-3	TRBV5-1	ASSHLAGVLTRTDTQY
TRBJ2-5	TRBV7-2	ASSLYPSGDWAQY
TRBJ2-1	TRBV19	ASKGFWDRGFHYNEQF
TRBJ2-7	TRBV6-1	ASSEMGTRWGEQY
TRBJ1-1	TRBV19	ASSIAQGSTEAF
TRBJ2-5	TRBV5-8	ASSGDRLRHFGQY
TRBJ2-1	TRBV7-3	ASSPYSGANEQF
TRBJ2-7	TRBV5-3	ARSVGSLGGTGVYEQY
TRBJ2-2	TRBV5-6	ASSQGQDNTGELF
TRBJ1-2	TRBV29-1	SVAGTGDGYT
TRBJ2-3	TRBV7-3	ASSLGTSGGTDTQY
TRBJ1-1	TRBV5-1	ASSSQTMNTEAF
TRBJ2-2	TRBV27	ASTRGAGGHPGVFGELF
TRBJ1-1	TRBV4-3	ASSQVQAGNTEAF
TRBJ2-7	TRBV6-1	ASSEMVGRAYEQY
TRBJ1-5	TRBV18	ASSRFRTGLGNQPQH
TRBJ1-2	TRBV6-1	ASSERRLGT
TRBJ1-4	TRBV10-3	AISEQGTNEKLF
TRBJ2-3	TRBV5-1	ASSLRAGGSEDTQY
TRBJ2-7	TRBV30	AHGYYEQY
TRBJ1-2	TRBV11-2	ASSTDRVGYGYT
TRBJ2-2	TRBV19	ASSISGGELF
TRBJ2-3	TRBV7-2	ASSFGRETDTQY
TRBJ2-5	TRBV18	ASSPPMPRETQY
TRBJ2-7	TRBV7-2	ASSLGVAGPSYEQY
TRBJ1-1	TRBV5-4	ASSGAGRLNTEAF
TRBJ2-1	TRBV13	ASSFGRSNEQF
TRBJ2-1	TRBV9	ASSVEEGGPYNEQF
TRBJ2-5	TRBV5-4	ASSLPTGGETQY
TRBJ1-2	TRBV27	ASRPGGREQTYT
TRBJ2-5	TRBV28	ASRGRGGVGQAQY
TRBJ2-3	TRBV6-1	ASSELRGDRTDTQY
TRBJ1-3	TRBV7-9	ASPGQSSGNTIY
TRBJ1-5	TRBV2	ASSAFGQGGNQPQH
TRBJ1-2	TRBV27	ASSFGANYGYT
TRBJ2-5	TRBV29-1	SVGSGGETQY
TRBJ2-7	TRBV12-2	ASRLKGSKRESSYEQY
TRBJ2-2	TRBV4-1	ASSQSPGQENTGELF
TRBJ2-5	TRBV7-3	ASSLSRGETQY
TRBJ2-1	TRBV18	ASGRTSGYNEQF